This TCR beta chain was profiled in a study of CD8 T cells in Susac syndrome. Sequencing of TCR beta was carried out in blood CD8+ and CD4+ T cells. Random hexamers were used to reverse transcribe roughly 0.5 to 1 ug of RNA. With immunoSEQ multiplex PCR, TCR beta CDR3 was amplified across 54 Vbeta and 13 Jbeta. TCRdb ran MiXCR on the immunoSEQ multiplex PCR reads and lists one entry per CDR3 protein. The sample contains more than 70,000 distinct CDR3 sequences, roughly 91% of which appear only once. There are 14 residues in the CDR3. Trimming shortened V by 0 bases and J by 0 bases, and 7 bases separated the two germline ends. Germline assignment: CDR1 SGHRS and CDR2 YFSETQ. This clonotype was detected once.

The chain joins TRBV5-1 to TRBJ2-7; D unclear. The receptor's source is a human donor in good health. What was sequenced was CD8+ T cells from PBMCs. The CDR3 DNA reads TGCGCCAGCAGCTTGGTTTTGGGCTCCTACGAGCAGTACTTC. Its translation is CASSLVLGSYEQYF.